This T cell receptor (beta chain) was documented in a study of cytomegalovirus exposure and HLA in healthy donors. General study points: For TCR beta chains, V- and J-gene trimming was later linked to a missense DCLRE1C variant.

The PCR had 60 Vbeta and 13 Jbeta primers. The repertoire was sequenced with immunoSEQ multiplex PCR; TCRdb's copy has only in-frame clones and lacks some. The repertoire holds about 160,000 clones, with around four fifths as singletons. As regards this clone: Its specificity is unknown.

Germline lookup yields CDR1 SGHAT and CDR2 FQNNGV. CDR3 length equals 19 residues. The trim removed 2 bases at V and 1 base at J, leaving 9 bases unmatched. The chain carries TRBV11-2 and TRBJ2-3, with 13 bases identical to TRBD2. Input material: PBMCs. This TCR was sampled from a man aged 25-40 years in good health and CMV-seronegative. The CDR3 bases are TGTGCCAGCAGCTTACTAATCTCAGGACTAGCGGGAGGCACAGATACGCAGTATTTT. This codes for CASSLLISGLAGGTDTQYF.